This T cell receptor beta chain was observed in a study of blood T cell repertoires in COVID-19. Study-level information: Acute-phase and convalescent COVID-19 samples originated in the United States, Italy and Spain. In each case, the material was cDNA or gDNA derived from T cells, B-cell-depleted T cells, or PBMCs.

This clone has just a few counts. The CDR3 runs 15 residues. From germline, CDR1 is SGHTA and CDR2 FQGNSA. V dropped 5 bases and J dropped 6; count of bases not matched to a gene: 6. Original analysis: Amplification of reference gene primers was used by the study to estimate nucleated cell counts. Sequencing was performed with immunoSEQ multiplex PCR; in TCRdb, only in-frame clones are kept and a portion is missing. That table is the source of V, J and clone size, and D and trimming were worked out from the DNA. The sample records approximately 97,000 clones, around 87% being singletons. Specimen: peripheral blood. This TCR was sampled from a man in his fifties or sixties with active or convalescent COVID-19. V is TRBV7-2 and J is TRBJ2-5, with TRBD2 matching 13 bases. The CDR3 region is CASSNGLAGVKTQYF. The CDR3 nucleotides are TGTGCCAGCAGCAACGGACTAGCGGGGGTCAAGACCCAGTACTTC.